One sample yielded the 30 T cell receptor beta chains listed below, sequenced in a study of beta chain features in type 1 diabetes. Expressed TCRB transcripts were sequenced because the isolated RNA had all been reverse transcribed beforehand. Profiling relied on immunoSEQ multiplex PCR, and the TCRdb table lists in-frame clones only, not all of them. The profile covers about 410,000 clones, with 11% to 15% appearing a single time and 0.035% to 0.045% taken by the ten largest. The sequencing input was naive CD4+ T cells from blood. Receptors were obtained from a man between 25 and 39 years old in good health.

The CDR3 is CAILPGGNTEAFF. In DNA form, the CDR3 reads TGTGCCATCCTCCCAGGGGGGAACACTGAAGCTTTCTTT. This sequence joins TRBV10-3 and TRBJ1-1, with TRBD1 identical over 7 bases. The CDR3 consists of 13 residues. The germline V gene has CDR1 ENHRY and CDR2 SYGVKD. With 8 bases clipped from V and 1 base from J, the junction kept 4 bases outside the gene matches.

This clone showed up just a few times. The chain carries TRBV4-3 and TRBJ2-3; the match to TRBD1 covers 7 bases. The V gene's germline CDR1 is LGHNA and CDR2 YSLEER. This CDR3 has 17 residues. The junction had 7 bases not matched to a gene; V was cut back by 0 bases and J by 1 base. CDR3 bases: TGCGCCAGCAGCCAAGATCGTCGGACAGGCCGCACAGATACGCAGTATTTT. It yields the protein CASSQDRRTGRTDTQYF.

The V call is TRBV5-6, the J call TRBJ2-6; the D gene is possibly TRBD2 (6 bases). The CDR3 totals 18 residues. The V and J ends lost 6 bases and 0 bases respectively, with 19 bases between them. Germline assignment: CDR1 SGHDT and CDR2 YYEEEE. The CDR3 nucleotides read TGTGCCAGCACCCGGTACGGGGGTTCAAGCTCTGGGGCCAACGTCCTGACTTTC. It is translated as CASTRYGGSSSGANVLTF.

V and J are TRBV14 and TRBJ2-3; D is perhaps TRBD2 (5 bases). V lost 1 base to trimming and J lost 2 bases, with 13 bases between them. CDR1 is SGHDN, CDR2 FVKESK, per germline. The CDR3 is 16 residues long. CDR3 protein: CASSQVGGSVTDTQYF. CDR3 sequence (DNA): TGTGCCAGCAGCCAAGTTGGCGGTAGCGTCACAGATACGCAGTATTTT.

The sample holds a few counts of this clone. J is TRBJ1-1 and V is TRBV27; TRBD1 matches at 8 bases. The CDR3 extends over 14 amino acids. Trimming took 4 bases from V and 4 from J; bases not matched to a gene: 5. In germline, CDR1 is MNHEY, CDR2 SMNVEV (reference sequence). DNA of the CDR3: TGTGCCAGCAGTTGGACAGGGAGAGGCACTGAAGCTTTCTTT. Its protein is CASSWTGRGTEAFF.

The chain couples TRBV6-1 to TRBJ1-1, with D perhaps matching TRBD1 (5 bases). CDR1 and CDR2 (germline): MNHNS, SASEGT. This CDR3 is 13 amino acids long. Trimming pared 8 bases from V and 4 bases from J, leaving 14 bases between. CDR3 region: CASLPWGGTEAFF. In nucleotides, the CDR3 is TGTGCCAGCCTCCCCTGGGGCGGCACTGAAGCTTTCTTT.

The chain combines TRBV25-1 with TRBJ2-7; no definite D call. The CDR3 runs 14 residues. Germline CDR1 reads MGHDK; CDR2 reads SYGVNS. Trimming cost V 5 bases and J 1 base, with 12 bases left between them. The CDR3 loop reads CASSPIDTSYEQYF. CDR3 in DNA: TGTGCCAGCAGTCCTATAGACACTTCCTACGAGCAGTACTTC.

The chain is built from TRBV7-9 and TRBJ2-5; no clear D. V shed 3 bases and J shed 2 bases, with 7 bases lying between them. Germline loops: CDR1 SEHNR, CDR2 FQNEAQ (reference sequence). This CDR3 has 13 amino acids. DNA of the CDR3: TGTGCCAGCAGCTTTCGTAGGCAAGAGACCCAGTACTTC. This codes for CASSFRRQETQYF.

The V gene is TRBV28, the J gene TRBJ2-1, with a tentative D call TRBD2 (5 bases). V was clipped by 10 bases and J by 9 bases, with 19 bases between them. CDR1 is MDHEN and CDR2 is SYDVKM in the germline V gene. CDR3 size: 13 residues. The CDR3 nucleotides read TGTGCCATCGTTGGCGGGCCCGTGGGTGAGCAGTTCTTC. Translation gives CAIVGGPVGEQFF.

This clone was recorded a few times. The J gene is TRBJ2-2, the V gene TRBV28, with D unclear. Trimming pared 5 bases from V and 12 bases from J, leaving 19 bases between. Germline V gives CDR1 MDHEN, CDR2 SYDVKM. This CDR3 contains 14 residues. CDR3 nucleotide sequence: TGTGCCAGCAGTCCACCTTCGTCAGGCCTGAAGCTGTTTTTT. It translates to CASSPPSSGLKLFF.

The gene calls are TRBV7-6 and TRBJ2-5, with D perhaps TRBD2 (6 bases). CDR3 length: 15 residues. The V gene lost 1 base and the J gene lost 2 bases, with 11 bases spanning the gap. Per the germline V gene, CDR1 is SGHVS and CDR2 is FNYEAQ. CDR3 residues: CASSLVGGVQETQYF. The CDR3 region has the DNA TGTGCCAGCAGCTTAGTCGGAGGGGTTCAAGAGACCCAGTACTTC.

This clone turned up a few times. The chain recombines TRBV5-4 with TRBJ2-3, with 7 bases aligning to TRBD1. CDR3 length: 14 residues. V lost 2 bases to trimming and J lost 2 bases; unmatched junction nucleotides: 2. The germline V gene encodes CDR1 SGHNT and CDR2 YYREEE (reference sequence). The CDR3 loop reads CASSFDRATDTQYF. In DNA, the CDR3 is TGTGCCAGCAGCTTCGACAGGGCCACAGATACGCAGTATTTT.

V is TRBV7-8 and J is TRBJ1-2; TRBD1 is a possible D gene (6 bases). CDR3 length equals 15 residues. Germline V lookup: CDR1 SGHVS, CDR2 FQNEAQ. Trimming left V 5 bases short and J 4 bases short, with 17 bases between. This chain's CDR3 is CASSVYRDMGYGYTF. CDR3 in DNA: TGTGCCAGCAGCGTATACCGGGACATGGGCTATGGCTACACCTTC.

This clone was detected a few times. The V and J genes are TRBV7-2 and TRBJ2-2; no firm D call. V was cut by 7 bases and J by 0 bases, with 15 bases left in between. This CDR3 spans 16 amino acids. CDR1 and CDR2 (germline): SGHTA, FQGNSA. CDR3 residues: CASTILSITNTGELFF. As DNA, the CDR3 is TGTGCCAGCACTATACTCAGCATTACGAACACCGGGGAGCTGTTTTTT.

There are a few counts of this clone. The chain has TRBV29-1 and TRBJ1-5; the D is unclear. Germline CDR1 reads SQVTM; CDR2 reads ANQGSEA. Trimming took 4 bases from V and 0 from J, leaving 7 bases between them. The CDR3 is 13 amino acids. The CDR3 region has the DNA TGCAGCGTTGTTTGGGGTAGCAATCAGCCCCAGCATTTT. This sequence encodes CSVVWGSNQPQHF.

This clone was observed a handful of times. The V call is TRBV28, the J call TRBJ2-1, with D maybe TRBD2 (6 bases). V was trimmed by 6 bases and J by 3 bases, leaving 12 bases between them. The CDR3 consists of 14 residues. Looked up from germline, CDR1 is MDHEN and CDR2 is SYDVKM. The CDR3 DNA follows: TGTGCCAGCAGCTTCAGGGACTTCTACAATGAGCAGTTCTTC. Translated, it gives CASSFRDFYNEQFF.

This clone was observed a few times. The chain carries TRBV20-1 and TRBJ1-1; no clear D. Between the trimmed V and J ends, which lost 0 bases and 2 bases, there was a span of 1 base. This CDR3 spans 11 amino acids. Per germline, CDR1 DFQATT and CDR2 SNEGSKA (reference sequence). The CDR3: CSARDNTEAFF. CDR3 sequence (DNA): TGCAGTGCTAGAGACAACACTGAAGCTTTCTTT.

This clone was seen a handful of times. The chain joins TRBV14 to TRBJ1-1, with 11 positions matching TRBD1. CDR1 and CDR2 (germline): SGHDN, FVKESK. There are 15 residues in the CDR3. V lost 4 bases, J lost 4 bases, and 5 bases stayed unmatched. Written as DNA, the CDR3 is TGTGCCAGCAGCCTTCGGACAGGGGGCGTCACTGAAGCTTTCTTT. Its translation is CASSLRTGGVTEAFF.

This clone was observed a handful of times. The chain carries TRBV4-2 and TRBJ2-1; no clear D. The V end lost 1 base, the J end lost 8 bases, and 15 bases lay between the germline ends. Looked up from germline, CDR1 is LGHNA and CDR2 is YNFKEQ. The CDR3 has 15 amino acids. In DNA form, the CDR3 reads TGTGCCAGCAGCCAAGGGAGTATGCTACGGGATGAGCAGTTCTTC. Protein sequence: CASSQGSMLRDEQFF.

The rearrangement uses TRBV6-1 and TRBJ2-3; D may be TRBD1 (6 bases). Germline CDR1 and CDR2: MNHNS and SASEGT. Trimming removed 0 bases from V and 2 bases from J, with 18 bases in between. The CDR3 has 18 residues. CDR3 in amino acids: CASSEATLTGSYTDTQYF. The CDR3 coding sequence is TGTGCCAGCAGTGAAGCCACATTGACAGGTTCTTACACAGATACGCAGTATTTT.

In this sample, this clone turned up a few times. The V gene is TRBV5-4, the J gene TRBJ1-2; D unclear. The CDR3 runs to 13 residues. The germline V gene has CDR1 SGHNT and CDR2 YYREEE (reference sequence). V shed 5 bases and J shed 5 bases, with 13 bases lying between them. The CDR3 DNA reads TGTGCCAGCAGTAGAACTTTGGATTATGGCTACACCTTC. Its translation: CASSRTLDYGYTF.

This clone was picked up a small number of times. V gene TRBV5-1 combines with J gene TRBJ2-7; 8 nucleotides align to TRBD1. V shed 3 bases and J 2 bases; nucleotides not matched to a gene: 7. Germline V gene sequence: CDR1 SGHRS, CDR2 YFSETQ. This CDR3 has 15 amino acids. The CDR3 DNA reads TGCGCCAGCAGCTCGGGACAGGCCAATCCCTACGAGCAGTACTTC. It is translated as CASSSGQANPYEQYF.

Comment on this clone: The sample contains more than one DNA sequence encoding this CDR3. The CDR3 bases are TGTGCCAGCAGTTACTCATCCAGGGGAGCCTACGAGCAGTACTTC. Its protein is CASSYSSRGAYEQYF. J is TRBJ2-7 and V is TRBV6-5, with D perhaps matching TRBD1 (6 bases). The V end was cut by 0 bases, the J end by 2 bases, with 11 bases between. The V gene's germline CDR1 is MNHEY and CDR2 SVGAGI. The CDR3 length is 15 residues.

This clone was seen more than once but under ten times. The V and J genes are TRBV14 and TRBJ2-2, with 9 positions matching TRBD1. Germline CDR1 SGHDN, CDR2 FVKESK. The CDR3 sequence is 16 residues long. The trim removed 4 bases at V and 2 bases at J, leaving 5 bases unmatched. This CDR3 is CASSLTGQGNTGELFF. The CDR3 DNA reads TGTGCCAGCAGCCTGACGGGACAGGGCAACACCGGGGAGCTGTTTTTT.

This clone was counted only a few times. CDR3: CASSLSQLTYNEQFF. The CDR3 region has the DNA TGTGCCAGCAGCTTGAGTCAACTAACCTACAATGAGCAGTTCTTC. This chain uses TRBV5-4 with TRBJ2-1; D not certain. The germline gives CDR1 SGHNT, CDR2 YYREEE (reference sequence). Between the trimmed V and J ends, which lost 1 base and 2 bases, there was a span of 10 bases. The CDR3 sequence is 15 residues long. Full variable domain (outside the CDR3, taken from reference TRBV5-4 and TRBJ2-1): ETGVTQSPTHLIKTRGQQVTLRCSSQSGHNTVSWYQQALGQGPQFIFQYYREEENGRGNFPPRFSGLQFPNYSSELNVNALELDDSALYLCASSLSQLTYNEQFFGPGTRLTVL.

This clone was detected a few times. The chain recombines TRBV18 with TRBJ2-7; tentatively, D is TRBD1 (6 bases). From germline, CDR1 is KGHSH and CDR2 LQKENI. This CDR3 is built from 14 residues. V was shortened by 2 bases and J by 2 bases, with 10 bases between the two germline ends. DNA for the CDR3: TGTGCCAGCTCACCAAGGGACACCCCCTACGAGCAGTACGTC. It translates to CASSPRDTPYEQYV.

The chain has TRBV27 and TRBJ2-1; D is unresolved. This CDR3 contains 14 residues. The V gene lost 3 bases and the J gene lost 0 bases, with 6 bases spanning the gap. Germline loops: CDR1 MNHEY, CDR2 SMNVEV (reference sequence). The CDR3 bases are TGTGCCAGCAGTTTCGGACGCTCCTACAATGAGCAGTTCTTC. Encoded protein: CASSFGRSYNEQFF.

CDR3 DNA: TGTGCCAGCAGCTCGGACTACCGATCGGGAGAGACCCAGTACTTC. Translated, it gives CASSSDYRSGETQYF. The chain combines TRBV5-6 with TRBJ2-5, with D perhaps matching TRBD2 (6 bases). V dropped 3 bases and J dropped 4 bases, with 16 bases sitting between them. This CDR3 has 15 residues. The germline V gene encodes CDR1 SGHDT and CDR2 YYEEEE.

This clone was detected only a few times. The chain has TRBV7-9 and TRBJ2-7; D might be TRBD1 (6 bases). The ends were cut back, 0 bases at V and 0 bases at J, with 12 bases in the middle. CDR3 length equals 16 residues. Germline loops: CDR1 SEHNR, CDR2 FQNEAQ (reference sequence). The CDR3: CASSLAPDSRSYEQYF. The CDR3 coding sequence is TGTGCCAGCAGCTTAGCTCCGGACAGTCGCTCCTACGAGCAGTACTTC.

This clone was detected only a few times. V gene TRBV2 combines with J gene TRBJ2-1, with TRBD1 as a possible D gene (5 bases). The V gene lost 4 bases and the J gene lost 5 bases, with 9 bases spanning the gap. The CDR3 loop spans 13 amino acids. Germline lookup yields CDR1 SNHLY and CDR2 FYNNEI. CDR3 loop: CASSVGRDNEQFF. CDR3 DNA sequence: TGTGCCAGCAGTGTGGGCAGGGACAATGAGCAGTTCTTC. Full variable domain (outside the CDR3, taken from reference TRBV2 and TRBJ2-1): EPEVTQTPSHQVTQMGQEVILRCVPISNHLYFYWYRQILGQKVEFLVSFYNNEISEKSEIFDDQFSVERPDGSNFTLKIRSTKLEDSAMYFCASSVGRDNEQFFGPGTRLTVL.